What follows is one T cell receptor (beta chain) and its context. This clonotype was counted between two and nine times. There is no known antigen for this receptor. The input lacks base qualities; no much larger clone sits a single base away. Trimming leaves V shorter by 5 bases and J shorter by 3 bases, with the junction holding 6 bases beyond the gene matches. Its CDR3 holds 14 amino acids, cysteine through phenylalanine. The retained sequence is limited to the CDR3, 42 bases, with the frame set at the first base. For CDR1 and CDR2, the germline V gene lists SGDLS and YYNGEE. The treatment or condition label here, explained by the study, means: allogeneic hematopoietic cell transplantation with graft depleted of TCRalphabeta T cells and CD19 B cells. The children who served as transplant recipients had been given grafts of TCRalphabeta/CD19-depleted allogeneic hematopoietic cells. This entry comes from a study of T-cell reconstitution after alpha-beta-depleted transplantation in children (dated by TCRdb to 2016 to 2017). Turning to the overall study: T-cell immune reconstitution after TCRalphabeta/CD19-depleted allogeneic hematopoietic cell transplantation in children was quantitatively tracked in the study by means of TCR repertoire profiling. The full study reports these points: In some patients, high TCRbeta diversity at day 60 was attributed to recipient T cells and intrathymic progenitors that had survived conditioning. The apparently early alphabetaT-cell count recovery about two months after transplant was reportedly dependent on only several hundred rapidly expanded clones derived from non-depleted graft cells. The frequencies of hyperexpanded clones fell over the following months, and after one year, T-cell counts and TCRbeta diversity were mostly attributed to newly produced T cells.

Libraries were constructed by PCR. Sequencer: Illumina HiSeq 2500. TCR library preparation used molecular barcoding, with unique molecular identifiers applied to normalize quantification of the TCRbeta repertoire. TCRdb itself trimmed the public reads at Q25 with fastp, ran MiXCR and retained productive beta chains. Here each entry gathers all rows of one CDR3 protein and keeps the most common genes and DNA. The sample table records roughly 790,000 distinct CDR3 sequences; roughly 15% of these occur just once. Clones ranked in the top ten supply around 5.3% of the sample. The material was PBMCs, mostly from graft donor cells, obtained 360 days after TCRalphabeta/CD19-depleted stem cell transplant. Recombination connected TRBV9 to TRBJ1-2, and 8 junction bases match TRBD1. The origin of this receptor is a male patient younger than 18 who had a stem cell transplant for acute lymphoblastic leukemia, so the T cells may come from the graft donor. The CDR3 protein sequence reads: CASRAGGQDYGYTF. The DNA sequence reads TGTGCCAGCAGAGCGGGGGGACAGGACTATGGCTACACCTTC.